This T cell receptor (beta chain) is from a study of cytomegalovirus exposure and HLA in healthy donors (dated by TCRdb to 2016 to 2017). About the full investigation: The approximately 710 repertoires of the first cohort and the roughly 120 validation repertoires were produced on the same platform, according to a later analysis. The study combined high-throughput TCR immunosequencing, statistical association of individual TCRs with disease status, and machine learning to predict cytomegalovirus infection status. The aim of the study was to test whether cataloging public T cell receptors could identify signatures of past pathogen exposure. A separate validation cohort of roughly 120 different subjects was used in addition to the 666-subject first cohort. Overall results and qualifications from the work: Subsequent analysis determined that TCRs grouped into clusters in the first cohort also showed a tendency toward co-occurrence across the 90 to 150 validation repertoires, and 94% of cluster scores exceeded 0. Across donors, most TCR sequences were observed very rarely, whereas some public TCRs were present in many individuals. The validation cohort had no HLA typing available for a later analysis, so co-occurrence within that cohort was assessed over all 110 or so repertoires. A total of 164 TCR beta chains were listed by the study as associated with cytomegalovirus. The authors suggested that the approach could potentially be generalized to other disease states and immunological phenotypes. In vitro tests confirmed that a few of the cytomegalovirus-associated TCR beta chains recognize cytomegalovirus antigens. In both the original and validation cohorts, the classifier was reported to diagnose cytomegalovirus status with high specificity and sensitivity.

The donors belonged to the validation cohort of approximately 130 subjects, which was separate from the 666-subject first cohort. The CDR3 measures 12 amino acids from cysteine to phenylalanine. Just the 36-base CDR3 DNA is kept, in frame starting at base 1. Trimming costs V 4 bases and J 7 bases, and their ends lie 10 bases apart. CDR1 SGHTA and CDR2 FQGNSA are derived from the germline V gene. Note on this clone: The antigen this receptor binds is unknown. No quality values exist for individual bases; no much larger clone is one base distant.

To prepare the library, the immunoSEQ multiplex PCR assay was applied. Per the source publication's procedure: A statistical classification framework was developed to diagnose cytomegalovirus status using the catalog of TCR beta chain sequences. TCRdb obtained this table from immuneACCESS and retained in-frame rearrangements with V and J assigned. These tables miss some clones; where compared with another copy, unresolved V genes account for less than half of the shortfall, and the remainder is unexplained. V and J calls and clone size are those listed in that table; D and trimming were worked out from the DNA. The sample table shows more than 95,000 clones, and about 93% are seen once. More than 0.9% of the sample is taken by the ten largest.

Sequencing was done on a sample of PBMCs. The sequence was collected from a woman aged 18-29 years in good health and CMV-seronegative. The V and J segments used are TRBV7-2 and TRBJ1-2, and possibly TRBD1, on 5 matching bases. The CDR3 region: CASSSGGTGYTF. The DNA is as follows: TGTGCCAGCAGCTCAGGAGGGACTGGCTACACCTTC.